Listed here are 24 T cell receptor beta chains from one sample, sequenced in a study of cytomegalovirus exposure and HLA in healthy donors. The primer mix had 60 Vbeta and 13 Jbeta primers. Assay used: immunoSEQ multiplex PCR; TCRdb lists only in-frame clones, some missing. Of around 190,000 clones in the sample, 70% to 85% were seen once. Sequencing was carried out using PBMCs. These receptors all come from a girl aged 2-9 years in good health and CMV-seropositive.

This clone was picked up a small number of times. The V call is TRBV6-5, the J call TRBJ1-1; tentatively, D is TRBD1 (6 bases). Germline loops: CDR1 MNHEY, CDR2 SVGAGI. With 8 bases removed from V and 1 base from J, the gap between germline ends came to 11 bases. The CDR3 runs to 13 residues. The CDR3 DNA reads TGTGCCAGCGGATCGGACAGGAACACTGAAGCTTTCTTT. Its protein is CASGSDRNTEAFF.

Written as DNA, the CDR3 is TGTGCCAGCAGCGTCGCTTCAGATGAAAAACTGTTTTTT. Protein: CASSVASDEKLFF. The chain combines TRBV9 with TRBJ1-4; no clear D. The V gene lost 2 bases and the J gene lost 6 bases, with 8 bases spanning the gap. The CDR3 is 13 amino acids. Germline-derived CDR1 and CDR2 are SGDLS and YYNGEE.

The rearrangement links TRBV6-5 to TRBJ2-5, with 12 bases fitting TRBD2. Losses at the gene ends were 4 bases for V and 3 bases for J; bases not matched to a gene: 3. The length of the CDR3 is 15 residues. Germline V CDR1 and CDR2: MNHEY, SVGAGI. The DNA of the CDR3 is TGTGCCAGCAGTTCATGGACTAGCGGGGAAGAGACCCAGTACTTC. Protein product: CASSSWTSGEETQYF.

This clone was detected a few times. This rearrangement joins TRBV6-1 to TRBJ1-3; perhaps TRBD1 as D (5 bases). V lost 6 bases, J lost 0 bases, and 12 bases lay in between. The CDR3 is made up of 15 amino acids. CDR1 is MNHNS and CDR2 is SASEGT in the germline V gene. The CDR3 nucleotides read TGTGCCAGCAGGGGGGGACGGACCTCTGGAAACACCATATATTTT. This translates into CASRGGRTSGNTIYF.

V gene TRBV5-1 combines with J gene TRBJ2-1; TRBD1 matches at 8 bases. Germline lookup yields CDR1 SGHRS and CDR2 YFSETQ. V lost 4 bases and J lost 0; bases outside the gene matches: 9. This CDR3 contains 17 residues. The CDR3 region is CASSPRRDRFSYNEQFF. CDR3 sequence (DNA): TGCGCCAGCAGCCCGAGACGGGACAGGTTCTCCTACAATGAGCAGTTCTTC.

This clone has a handful of counts. J is TRBJ1-4 and V is TRBV5-1; D not certain. Trimming left V 1 base short and J 7 bases short, with 14 bases between. In germline, CDR1 is SGHRS, CDR2 YFSETQ. The CDR3 runs 15 residues. The CDR3 region is CASSLSEGFGEKLFF. In DNA form, the CDR3 reads TGCGCCAGCAGCTTGTCTGAGGGATTTGGTGAAAAACTGTTTTTT.

Written as DNA, the CDR3 is TGTGCCAGCAAGGGGACAGGGTGGAACACCGGGGAGCTGTTTTTT. Translation gives CASKGTGWNTGELFF. The chain recombines TRBV28 with TRBJ2-2, with TRBD1 matching over 9 bases. The CDR3 is 15 residues long. After removal of 7 bases from V and 1 base from J, the junction contained 4 bases not matched to a gene. The germline CDR1 and CDR2 sequences are MDHEN and SYDVKM.

This chain uses TRBV19 with TRBJ2-7, with 7 bases aligning to TRBD1. With V trimmed by 4 bases and J by 2 bases, 8 bases remained unmatched. This CDR3 has 15 residues. Germline V gives CDR1 LNHDA, CDR2 SQIVND (reference sequence). The CDR3 loop is CASSNTGEQTYEQYF. The CDR3 bases are TGTGCCAGTAGTAACACAGGGGAGCAAACCTACGAGCAGTACTTC.

This sequence joins TRBV7-6 and TRBJ2-6, with 8 positions matching TRBD1. The germline V gene encodes CDR1 SGHVS and CDR2 FNYEAQ. Germline trimming cut 1 base from V and 1 base from J; bases unmatched to any gene: 6. The CDR3 consists of 18 residues. CDR3 sequence: CASSLGAGGASGANVLTF. The CDR3 DNA reads TGTGCCAGCAGCTTAGGGGCAGGGGGCGCATCTGGGGCCAACGTCCTGACTTTC.

Here the CDR3 DNA reads TGCGCCAGCAGCTTGACTAGCGGGAGCACAGATACGCAGTATTTT. Translated, it gives CASSLTSGSTDTQYF. The chain carries TRBV5-1 and TRBJ2-3; 9 nucleotides match TRBD2. This CDR3 has 15 amino acids. Germline CDR1 reads SGHRS; CDR2 reads YFSETQ. J lost 0 bases, V lost 1 base, and 0 bases had no gene match.

V gene TRBV23-1 combines with J gene TRBJ1-4, with 9 positions matching TRBD1. TRBV23-1 is identified as an open reading frame with a role that is uncertain. V shed 2 bases, J shed 6 bases, and the junction held 10 bases outside the gene matches. This CDR3 has 17 residues. CDR3: CASSQLPGQGRDEKLFF. For the CDR3, the DNA is TGCGCCAGCAGTCAACTCCCGGGACAGGGCCGGGATGAAAAACTGTTTTTT.

CDR3 protein: CASSIAGGLNTEAFF. In DNA, the CDR3 is TGTGCCAGTAGTATAGCAGGAGGGTTGAACACTGAAGCTTTCTTT. The rearrangement joins TRBV19 to TRBJ1-1; D remains ambiguous. The CDR3 contains 15 residues. CDR1 is LNHDA, CDR2 SQIVND, per germline (reference sequence). V lost 1 base to trimming and J lost 0 bases, with 9 bases between them.

The CDR3 region is CASSLSLGGGVYGYTF. The CDR3 DNA sequence: TGTGCCAGCAGTTTAAGTCTAGGGGGAGGGGTGTATGGCTACACCTTC. The V and J genes are TRBV28 and TRBJ1-2, with a weak D call TRBD1 (6 bases). The germline CDR1 and CDR2 sequences are MDHEN and SYDVKM. V shed 2 bases and J shed 5 bases, with 18 bases lying between them. The CDR3 is 16 amino acids.

This clone has just a few counts. The chain combines TRBV5-6 with TRBJ1-1; 10 bases are a match to TRBD1. With V trimmed by 3 bases and J by 7 bases, 6 bases remained unmatched. The CDR3 is 14 amino acids. Germline V gene lookup returns CDR1 SGHDT and CDR2 YYEEEE. The CDR3 loop reads CASSYGTGAYEAFF. Written as DNA, the CDR3 is TGTGCCAGCAGCTACGGGACAGGGGCCTATGAAGCTTTCTTT.

This rearrangement joins TRBV11-1 to TRBJ2-7, with 8 bases matching TRBD1. Germline CDR1 SGHAT, CDR2 FQDESV (reference sequence). CDR3 length equals 14 residues. The V and J ends lost 4 bases and 4 bases, in that order; junction bases with no gene match: 6. The CDR3 is CASSWRDRSYEQYF. CDR3 bases: TGTGCCAGCAGCTGGCGGGACAGGAGTTACGAGCAGTACTTC.

The chain uses TRBV4-2 and TRBJ2-1; 11 bases match TRBD2. V dropped 4 bases and J dropped 7; count of bases not matched to a gene: 12. The germline CDR1 and CDR2 sequences are LGHNA and YNFKEQ. This CDR3 has 17 amino acids. DNA of the CDR3: TGTGCCAGCAGCCGTTTGGGCGGACTAGCGGGTACGAATGAGCAGTTCTTC. It codes for CASSRLGGLAGTNEQFF.

This chain links TRBV5-8 with TRBJ2-1; D not resolved. The germline V gene encodes CDR1 SGHTS and CDR2 YDEGEE. Between the trimmed V and J ends, which lost 5 bases and 3 bases, there was a span of 6 bases. This CDR3 has 12 amino acids. This CDR3 reads CASRPGYNEQFF. The CDR3 DNA is TGTGCCAGCAGGCCCGGCTACAATGAGCAGTTCTTC.

The chain links TRBV30 to TRBJ2-5; D may be TRBD1 (5 bases). The J call may not be correct, given that the DNA end is closer to TRBJ2-7. Per germline, CDR1 GTSNPN and CDR2 SVGIG (reference sequence). The CDR3 length is 12 residues. The CDR3 DNA is TGTGCCTGGAGCGCGGACAACTACGAGCAGTACTTC. Translation gives CAWSADNYEQYF.

The J gene is TRBJ1-2, the V gene TRBV10-3; 8 bases fit TRBD1. Trimming cost V 7 bases and J 6 bases; bases outside gene matches: 7. CDR1 ENHRY and CDR2 SYGVKD come from the germline V gene. This CDR3 has 13 amino acids. This CDR3 is CAIKPGTGDGYTF. In DNA form, the CDR3 reads TGTGCCATCAAACCCGGGACAGGAGATGGCTACACCTTC.

The chain employs TRBV11-2 and TRBJ1-1; D gene uncertain. The V gene lost 5 bases and the J gene lost 4 bases, with 8 bases spanning the gap. This CDR3 comprises 12 residues. Germline V gene data show CDR1 as SGHAT and CDR2 as FQNNGV. This CDR3 reads CASSAGRTEAFF. The DNA for the CDR3 is TGTGCCAGCAGCGCGGGTCGCACTGAAGCTTTCTTT.

The table lists this clone with a count of one. The chain is built from TRBV25-1 and TRBJ1-6; D may be TRBD1 (5 bases). The CDR3 sequence is 12 residues long. Trimming shortened V by 4 bases and J by 9 bases, and 7 bases separated the two germline ends. Per the germline V gene, CDR1 is MGHDK and CDR2 is SYGVNS. The chain's CDR3 is CASSGQGSPLHF. In DNA form, the CDR3 reads TGTGCCAGCAGTGGTCAGGGTTCACCCCTCCACTTT. The variable domain in full, completed from reference TRBV25-1 and TRBJ1-6, reads EADIYQTPRYLVIGTGKKITLECSQTMGHDKMYWYQQDPGMELHLIHYSYGVNSTEKGDLSSESTVSRIRTEHFPLTLESARPSHTSQYLCASSGQGSPLHFGNGTRLTVT.

The J gene is TRBJ1-5, the V gene TRBV19, with TRBD1 matching over 7 bases. The trim removed 6 bases at V and 0 bases at J, leaving 14 bases unmatched. CDR1 and CDR2 (germline): LNHDA, SQIVND (reference sequence). The CDR3 runs to 18 residues. CDR3 protein: CASRDSGQLINSNQPQHF. The CDR3 coding sequence is TGTGCCAGTAGGGATTCGGGACAGCTGATTAATAGCAATCAGCCCCAGCATTTT.

This chain uses TRBV6-5 with TRBJ1-3, with D unresolved. The germline gives CDR1 MNHEY, CDR2 SVGAGI. Between the trimmed V and J ends, which lost 8 bases and 4 bases, there was a span of 18 bases. The CDR3 consists of 15 residues. CDR3 nucleotide sequence: TGTGCCAGCCGCATGGGCAGGTCCCTAGGAAACACCATATATTTT. This sequence encodes CASRMGRSLGNTIYF.

The chain recombines TRBV5-1 with TRBJ1-2; 7 nucleotides agree with TRBD1. The junction had 12 bases not matched to a gene; V was cut back by 5 bases and J by 5 bases. This CDR3 comprises 15 residues. Germline CDR1 SGHRS, CDR2 YFSETQ. CDR3 region: CASSTTGALRYGYTF. The CDR3 DNA follows: TGCGCCAGCAGTACAACAGGGGCCCTGCGGTATGGCTACACCTTC.